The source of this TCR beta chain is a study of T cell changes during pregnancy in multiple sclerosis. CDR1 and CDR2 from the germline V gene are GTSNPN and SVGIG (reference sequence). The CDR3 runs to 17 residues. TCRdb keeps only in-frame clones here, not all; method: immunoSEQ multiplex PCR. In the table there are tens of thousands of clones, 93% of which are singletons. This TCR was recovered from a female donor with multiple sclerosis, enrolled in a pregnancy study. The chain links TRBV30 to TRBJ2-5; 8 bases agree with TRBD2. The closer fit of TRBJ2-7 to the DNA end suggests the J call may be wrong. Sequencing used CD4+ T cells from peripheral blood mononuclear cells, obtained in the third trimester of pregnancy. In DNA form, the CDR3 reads TGTGCCTGGAGTGTAAACTCCCGAGAGCGGGAGTTCTACGAGCAGTACTTC. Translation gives CAWSVNSREREFYEQYF.